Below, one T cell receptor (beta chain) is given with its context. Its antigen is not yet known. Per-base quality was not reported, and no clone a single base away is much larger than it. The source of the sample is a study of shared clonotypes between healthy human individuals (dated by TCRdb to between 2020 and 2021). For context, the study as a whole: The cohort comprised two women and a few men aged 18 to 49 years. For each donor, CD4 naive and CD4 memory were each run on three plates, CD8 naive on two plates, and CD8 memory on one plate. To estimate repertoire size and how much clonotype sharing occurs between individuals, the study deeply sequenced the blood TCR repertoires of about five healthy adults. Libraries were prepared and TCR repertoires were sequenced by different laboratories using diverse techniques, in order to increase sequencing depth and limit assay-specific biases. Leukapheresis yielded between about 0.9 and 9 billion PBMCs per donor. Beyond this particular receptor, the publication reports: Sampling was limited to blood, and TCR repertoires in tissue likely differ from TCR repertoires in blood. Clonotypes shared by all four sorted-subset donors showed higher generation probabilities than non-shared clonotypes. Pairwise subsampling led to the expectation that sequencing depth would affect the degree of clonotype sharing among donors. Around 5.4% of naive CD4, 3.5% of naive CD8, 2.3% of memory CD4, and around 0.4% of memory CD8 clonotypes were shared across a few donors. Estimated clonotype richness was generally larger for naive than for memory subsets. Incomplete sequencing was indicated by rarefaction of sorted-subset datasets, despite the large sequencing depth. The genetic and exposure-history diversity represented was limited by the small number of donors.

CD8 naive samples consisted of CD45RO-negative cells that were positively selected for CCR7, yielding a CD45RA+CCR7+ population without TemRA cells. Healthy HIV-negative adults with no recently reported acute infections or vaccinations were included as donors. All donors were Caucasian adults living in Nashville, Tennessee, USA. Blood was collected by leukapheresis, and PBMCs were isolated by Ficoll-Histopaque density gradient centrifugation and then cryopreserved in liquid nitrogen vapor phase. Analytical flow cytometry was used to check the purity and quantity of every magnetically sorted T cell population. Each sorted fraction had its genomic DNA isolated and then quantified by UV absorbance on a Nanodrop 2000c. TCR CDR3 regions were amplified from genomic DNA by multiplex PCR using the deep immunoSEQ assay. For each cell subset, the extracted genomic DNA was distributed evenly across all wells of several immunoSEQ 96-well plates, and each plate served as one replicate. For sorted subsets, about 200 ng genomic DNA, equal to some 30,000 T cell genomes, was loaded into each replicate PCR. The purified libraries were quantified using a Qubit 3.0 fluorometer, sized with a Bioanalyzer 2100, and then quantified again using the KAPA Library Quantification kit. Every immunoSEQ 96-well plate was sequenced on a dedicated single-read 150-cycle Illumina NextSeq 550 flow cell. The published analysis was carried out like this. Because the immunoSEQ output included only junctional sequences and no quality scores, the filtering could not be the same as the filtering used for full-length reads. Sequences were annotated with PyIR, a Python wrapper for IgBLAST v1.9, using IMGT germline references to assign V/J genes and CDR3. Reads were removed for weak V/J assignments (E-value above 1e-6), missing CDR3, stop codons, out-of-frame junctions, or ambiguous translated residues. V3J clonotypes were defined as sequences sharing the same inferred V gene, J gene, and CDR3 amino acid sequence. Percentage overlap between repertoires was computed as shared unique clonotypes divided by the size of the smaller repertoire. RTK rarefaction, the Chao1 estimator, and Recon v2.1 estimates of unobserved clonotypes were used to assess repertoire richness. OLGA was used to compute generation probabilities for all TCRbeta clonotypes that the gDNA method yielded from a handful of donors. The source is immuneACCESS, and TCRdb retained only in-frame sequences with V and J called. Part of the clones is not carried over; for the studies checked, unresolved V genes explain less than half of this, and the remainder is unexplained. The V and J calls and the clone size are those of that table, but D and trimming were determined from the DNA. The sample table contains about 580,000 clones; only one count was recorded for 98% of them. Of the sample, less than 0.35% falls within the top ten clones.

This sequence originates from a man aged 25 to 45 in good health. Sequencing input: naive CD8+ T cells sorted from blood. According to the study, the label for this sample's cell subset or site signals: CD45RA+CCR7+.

The CDR3 protein: CSVEAGGTIQYF. DNA sequence: TGCAGCGTTGAAGCGGGAGGGACCATTCAGTACTTC. This chain joins TRBV29-1 to TRBJ2-4, and 8 junctional nucleotides match TRBD2. The junction shows trimming of 1 base on V and 9 bases on J, and the gene matches do not reach 2 bases of it. The CDR3 measures 12 amino acids from cysteine to phenylalanine. The kept DNA is CDR3 alone, 36 bases in frame from the first base. Per the germline V gene, SQVTM is the CDR1 and ANQGSEA is the CDR2.